This TCR beta chain was sequenced for a study of blood T cell repertoires in COVID-19. Study-level background: COVID-19 samples, acute and convalescent, were from the United States, Italy and Spain.

This CDR3 has 16 amino acids. Germline CDR1 and CDR2: ENHRY and SYGVKD. The V segment lost 0 bases and the J segment 3 bases; nucleotides outside the gene matches: 2. Repertoires were generated with immunoSEQ multiplex PCR, while TCRdb's copy carries only in-frame clones and drops some. The data contain approximately 150,000 clones, 65% to 85% of them singletons. Source material: peripheral blood. The V call is TRBV10-3, the J call TRBJ2-7; 13 nucleotides agree with TRBD2. This TCR was sampled from a man younger than 40 with COVID-19, enrolled during active disease. The CDR3 DNA reads as TGTGCCATCAGTGAGTCGAGGACTAGCGGGAGCTACGAGCAGTACTTC. Amino acid sequence: CAISESRTSGSYEQYF.